Listed below are T cell receptor beta chains from one sample, sequenced in a study of T cell repertoires in cytomegalovirus infection. TCRdb re-called the reads with MiXCR, one entry per CDR3 protein. The sample includes about 830,000 distinct CDR3 sequences, roughly 33% of them seen just once. For these TCRs, the target antigens are not known. The sequenced sample was cultured CD8+ T cells from PBMCs, obtained from culture after CMV antigen stimulation. All receptors come from a human donor in good health (CMV status not recorded). Some clones in this sample may be carry-over from other donors' samples. CDR3s include the opening cysteine and the closing phenylalanine or tryptophan. The D gene is left open where the match is weak. Clone size is given for some rows only: seen once, a few or many times, or a class if the clone is expanded.

clone size: -; J gene: TRBJ1-5; D gene: TRBD1; V gene: TRBV12-3/TRBV12-4; CDR3 DNA: TGTGCCAGCAGTCGATCCCGGGACAGGGTCACGTATCAGCCCCAGCATTTT; CDR3 protein: CASSRSRDRVTYQPQHF
clone size: many; J gene: TRBJ2-1; D gene: -; V gene: TRBV4-1; CDR3 DNA: TGCGCCAGCAGCCCTGGCCCAGGAACCTCCTACAATGAGCAGTTCTTC; CDR3 protein: CASSPGPGTSYNEQFF
clone size: -; J gene: TRBJ1-2; D gene: -; V gene: TRBV4-1; CDR3 DNA: TGCGCCAGCAGCCAAGGGACCTCCTATGGCTACACCTTC; CDR3 protein: CASSQGTSYGYTF
clone size: -; J gene: TRBJ2-3; D gene: TRBD2; V gene: TRBV12-3/TRBV12-4; CDR3 DNA: TGTGCCAGCAGTTTATCTAGCGGTTTCACAGATACGCAGTATTTT; CDR3 protein: CASSLSSGFTDTQYF
clone size: few; J gene: TRBJ1-2; D gene: -; V gene: TRBV7-6; CDR3 DNA: TGTGCCAGCAGCTTAGAGGCAGGGCCACATAACTATGGCTACACCTTC; CDR3 protein: CASSLEAGPHNYGYTF
clone size: -; J gene: TRBJ1-4; D gene: -; V gene: TRBV3-1; CDR3 DNA: TGTGCCAGCAGCCAAGTGTATTATAGGGGGAGAAAAGCCGAAGAAAAACTGTTTTTT; CDR3 protein: CASSQVYYRGRKAEEKLFF
clone size: many; J gene: TRBJ2-2; D gene: TRBD1; V gene: TRBV7-6; CDR3 DNA: TGTGCCAGCAGTTGGACAGGGAGGAGCACCGGGGAGCTGTTTTTT; CDR3 protein: CASSWTGRSTGELFF
clone size: few; J gene: TRBJ2-1; D gene: TRBD2; V gene: TRBV6-1; CDR3 DNA: TGTGCCAGCAGTGAACCGGGACTAGCGCGGAATGAGCAGTTCTTC; CDR3 protein: CASSEPGLARNEQFF
clone size: -; J gene: TRBJ2-1; D gene: TRBD1; V gene: TRBV7-7; CDR3 DNA: TGTGCTAGCAGCTTAGATATCGCGGCAGGGGGCAATGAGCAGTTCTTC; CDR3 protein: CASSLDIAAGGNEQFF
clone size: -; J gene: TRBJ1-6; D gene: -; V gene: TRBV5-6; CDR3 DNA: TGTGCCAGCAGCCCCCCCGACAGCTCCTATAATTCACCCCTCCACTTT; CDR3 protein: CASSPPDSSYNSPLHF
clone size: few; J gene: TRBJ1-1; D gene: -; V gene: TRBV6-5; CDR3 DNA: TGTGCCAGCAGACAGTCCATGAACACTGAAGCTTTCTTT; CDR3 protein: CASRQSMNTEAFF
clone size: -; J gene: TRBJ1-5; D gene: -; V gene: TRBV2; CDR3 DNA: TGTGCCAGCAAAGGTAATCAGCCCCAGCATTTT; CDR3 protein: CASKGNQPQHF
clone size: -; J gene: TRBJ1-1; D gene: -; V gene: TRBV29-1; CDR3 DNA: TGCAGCGTTGGGGCAGGAATGAACACTGAAGCTTTCTTT; CDR3 protein: CSVGAGMNTEAFF
clone size: few; J gene: TRBJ1-3; D gene: -; V gene: TRBV7-6; CDR3 DNA: TGTGCCAGCAGCTCCCGGGGGGGGGGAGATTACTCTGGAAACACCATATATTTT; CDR3 protein: CASSSRGGGDYSGNTIYF
clone size: -; J gene: TRBJ1-2; D gene: TRBD1; V gene: TRBV2; CDR3 DNA: TGTGCCTCCGAACAGGGGGCTTACTATGGCTACACCTTC; CDR3 protein: CASEQGAYYGYTF
clone size: few; J gene: TRBJ2-1; D gene: -; V gene: TRBV6-2/TRBV6-3; CDR3 DNA: TGTGCCAGCAGTTACACGCGTGGGGGAGGTAATGAGCAGTTCTTC; CDR3 protein: CASSYTRGGGNEQFF
clone size: many; J gene: TRBJ2-3; D gene: TRBD1; V gene: TRBV7-2; CDR3 DNA: TGTGCCAGCAGCTTAATCCCAACGGGACAGGGGGGGGATACGCAGTATTTT; CDR3 protein: CASSLIPTGQGGDTQYF
clone size: -; J gene: TRBJ1-1; D gene: -; V gene: TRBV2; CDR3 DNA: TGTGCCAGCAGTGAAATCCCGGACCGAACTGAAGCTTTCTTT; CDR3 protein: CASSEIPDRTEAFF
clone size: -; J gene: TRBJ1-2; D gene: -; V gene: TRBV7-9; CDR3 DNA: TGTGCCAGCAGCCGTGCACAGGGTGTCGAGGGTGGCTACACCTTC; CDR3 protein: CASSRAQGVEGGYTF
clone size: -; J gene: TRBJ2-7; D gene: TRBD2; V gene: TRBV27; CDR3 DNA: TGTGCCAGCAGTTTTACCCCTTTCGGCGGGGGGCTATACGAGCAGTACTTC; CDR3 protein: CASSFTPFGGGLYEQYF
clone size: -; J gene: TRBJ2-5; D gene: TRBD2; V gene: TRBV20-1; CDR3 DNA: TGCAGTTTCCCCAGGACGGGGGGGCGCGAGACCCAGTACTTC; CDR3 protein: CSFPRTGGRETQYF
clone size: -; J gene: TRBJ1-1; D gene: -; V gene: TRBV12-3/TRBV12-4; CDR3 DNA: TGTGCCAGCATACTATCGGGGGGCACTGAAGCTTTCTTT; CDR3 protein: CASILSGGTEAFF
clone size: -; J gene: TRBJ1-5; D gene: -; V gene: TRBV7-9; CDR3 DNA: TGTGCCAGCAGCTCGTCCGGGTCAACCAATCAGCCCCAGCATTTT; CDR3 protein: CASSSSGSTNQPQHF
clone size: few; J gene: TRBJ2-1; D gene: TRBD2; V gene: TRBV27; CDR3 DNA: TGTGCCAGCAGTTTAGGGGCGGGGGGGCCCCGGAGTGAGCAGTTCTTC; CDR3 protein: CASSLGAGGPRSEQFF
clone size: -; J gene: TRBJ2-7; D gene: -; V gene: TRBV6-8; CDR3 DNA: TGTGCCAGCAGTTACCCCCCGGAGCAGTACTTC; CDR3 protein: CASSYPPEQYF
clone size: few; J gene: TRBJ1-1; D gene: -; V gene: TRBV11-2; CDR3 DNA: TGTGCCAGCAGCTTAAATCTGGGTAGAGACACTGAAGCTTTCTTT; CDR3 protein: CASSLNLGRDTEAFF
clone size: -; J gene: TRBJ2-7; D gene: -; V gene: TRBV7-9; CDR3 DNA: TGTGCCAGCACCTCCTGGGGGCTACTCGAGCAGTACTTC; CDR3 protein: CASTSWGLLEQYF
clone size: once; J gene: TRBJ2-5; D gene: -; V gene: TRBV23-1; CDR3 DNA: TGCGCCAGCAGTCAATCGACCCAGACCCAGTACTTC; CDR3 protein: CASSQSTQTQYF
clone size: -; J gene: TRBJ2-3; D gene: -; V gene: TRBV28; CDR3 DNA: TGTGCCAGCAGTTCGACGACTAGATACACTAGCACAGATACGCAGTATTTT; CDR3 protein: CASSSTTRYTSTDTQYF
clone size: few; J gene: TRBJ1-5; D gene: -; V gene: TRBV12-5; CDR3 DNA: TGTGCTAGTGGTTTGGTACTTGTAGATACCTTTTCGGCAAGCAATCAGCCCCAGCATTTT; CDR3 protein: CASGLVLVDTFSASNQPQHF
clone size: many; J gene: TRBJ1-4; D gene: -; V gene: TRBV28; CDR3 DNA: TGTGCCAGCAGTCAAAAGACGGCGCTGAGGGAAAAACTGTTTTTT; CDR3 protein: CASSQKTALREKLFF
clone size: -; J gene: TRBJ1-2; D gene: -; V gene: TRBV12-3/TRBV12-4; CDR3 DNA: TGTGCCAGCAGTGACCGTAGGAGGGGACCCTATGGCTACACCTTC; CDR3 protein: CASSDRRRGPYGYTF
clone size: -; J gene: TRBJ1-1; D gene: -; V gene: TRBV6-2/TRBV6-3; CDR3 DNA: TGTGCCAGCAGTTCCTCTCCGCGGATGAACACTGAAGCTTTCTTT; CDR3 protein: CASSSSPRMNTEAFF
clone size: many; J gene: TRBJ2-3; D gene: -; V gene: TRBV19; CDR3 DNA: TGTGCCAGTACCCCCCGACAGGATCGGACAGATACGCAGTATTTT; CDR3 protein: CASTPRQDRTDTQYF
clone size: few; J gene: TRBJ1-2; D gene: -; V gene: TRBV27; CDR3 DNA: TGTGCCAGCAGTTGGGAACGGGACACCCAAAACTATGGCTACACCTTC; CDR3 protein: CASSWERDTQNYGYTF
clone size: -; J gene: TRBJ1-1; D gene: -; V gene: TRBV6-6; CDR3 DNA: TGTGCCAGCAGTTACGGCCCGCTGGGCACTGAAGCTTTCTTT; CDR3 protein: CASSYGPLGTEAFF
clone size: few; J gene: TRBJ2-4; D gene: TRBD1; V gene: TRBV6-1; CDR3 DNA: TGTGCCAGCAGTGAAGCCGCGACAGGGAGAGGATACATTCAGTACTTC; CDR3 protein: CASSEAATGRGYIQYF
clone size: few; J gene: TRBJ1-3; D gene: TRBD1; V gene: TRBV6-6; CDR3 DNA: TGTGCCAGCATCCCCGGACAGGTTCTAAGCTCTGGAAACACCATATATTTT; CDR3 protein: CASIPGQVLSSGNTIYF
clone size: -; J gene: TRBJ1-1; D gene: -; V gene: TRBV19; CDR3 DNA: TGTGCCAGTAGCCCTGCAGTGGGGGCGGACACTGAAGCTTTCTTT; CDR3 protein: CASSPAVGADTEAFF
clone size: many; J gene: TRBJ1-4; D gene: -; V gene: TRBV20-1; CDR3 DNA: TGCAGTGCTAGGAGGAGGGTAGGGGAAAAACTGTTTTTT; CDR3 protein: CSARRRVGEKLFF
clone size: -; J gene: TRBJ1-2; D gene: -; V gene: TRBV7-9; CDR3 DNA: TGTGCCAGCAGCTTAGGTCCCACTGGCCCCTATGGCTACACCTTC; CDR3 protein: CASSLGPTGPYGYTF
clone size: -; J gene: TRBJ2-6; D gene: -; V gene: TRBV10-3; CDR3 DNA: TGTGCCATCAGTGAGCGCAGGGAAGGGTCGGGTGGGGCCAACGTCCTGACTTTC; CDR3 protein: CAISERREGSGGANVLTF
clone size: few; J gene: TRBJ1-1; D gene: TRBD1; V gene: TRBV2; CDR3 DNA: TGTGCCAGCAGGCGGACAGGGGTGGCTTTCTTT; CDR3 protein: CASRRTGVAFF
clone size: -; J gene: TRBJ2-3; D gene: -; V gene: TRBV5-1; CDR3 DNA: TGCGCCAGCAGTTGGAGGACTGAAAATACGCAGTATTTT; CDR3 protein: CASSWRTENTQYF
clone size: -; J gene: TRBJ2-1; D gene: TRBD1; V gene: TRBV5-4; CDR3 DNA: TGTGCCAGCAGCCATGGGCAGGGGGCGATTTTACTATATGAGCAGTTCTTC; CDR3 protein: CASSHGQGAILLYEQFF
clone size: few; J gene: TRBJ2-5; D gene: -; V gene: TRBV12-3/TRBV12-4; CDR3 DNA: TGTGCCAGCAGTATAGGCACAGAGACCCAGTACTTC; CDR3 protein: CASSIGTETQYF
clone size: few; J gene: TRBJ2-2; D gene: -; V gene: TRBV6-5; CDR3 DNA: TGTGCCAGCAGTTCCTCCCCCGACAGACACACCGGGGAGCTGTTTTTT; CDR3 protein: CASSSSPDRHTGELFF
clone size: -; J gene: TRBJ1-3; D gene: -; V gene: TRBV5-5; CDR3 DNA: TGTGCCAGCAGCGTGGACTCGAGCTCTGGAAACACCATATATTTT; CDR3 protein: CASSVDSSSGNTIYF
clone size: -; J gene: TRBJ1-2; D gene: -; V gene: TRBV28; CDR3 DNA: TGTGTCAGCAGTCACCGACAGGACCCCGCTAACTATGGCTACACCTTC; CDR3 protein: CVSSHRQDPANYGYTF
clone size: few; J gene: TRBJ2-1; D gene: -; V gene: TRBV6-2/TRBV6-3; CDR3 DNA: TGTGCCAGCCTAGAAATTGGGGGGCGCAACAATGAGCAGTTCTTC; CDR3 protein: CASLEIGGRNNEQFF
clone size: -; J gene: TRBJ2-6; D gene: TRBD1; V gene: TRBV7-9; CDR3 DNA: TGTGCCAGCAGCTCCCCGGACAGGGGGCATCACCCCCCTGGGGCCAACGTCCTGACTTTC; CDR3 protein: CASSSPDRGHHPPGANVLTF
clone size: many; J gene: TRBJ2-1; D gene: TRBD1; V gene: TRBV7-2; CDR3 DNA: TGTGCCAGCAGCTTCGGACAGGGGATGTATGAGCAGTTCTTC; CDR3 protein: CASSFGQGMYEQFF
clone size: -; J gene: TRBJ2-1; D gene: -; V gene: TRBV3-1; CDR3 DNA: TGTGCCAGCAGCCAAGATGGCGTTTACTCCTACAATGAGCAGTTCTTC; CDR3 protein: CASSQDGVYSYNEQFF
clone size: few; J gene: TRBJ2-4; D gene: TRBD1; V gene: TRBV12-3/TRBV12-4; CDR3 DNA: TGTGCCAGCAGTTTCGGGGCTCGGACAGGTGGAGACATTCAGTACTTC; CDR3 protein: CASSFGARTGGDIQYF
clone size: few; J gene: TRBJ1-2; D gene: -; V gene: TRBV5-5; CDR3 DNA: TGTGCCAGCAGCTTGGGGGACTTCCTTTATGGCTACACCTTC; CDR3 protein: CASSLGDFLYGYTF
clone size: -; J gene: TRBJ1-1; D gene: TRBD1; V gene: TRBV29-1; CDR3 DNA: TGCAGCGTCACAGGACAGGGGAACACTGAAGCTTTCTTT; CDR3 protein: CSVTGQGNTEAFF
clone size: -; J gene: TRBJ2-1; D gene: -; V gene: TRBV9; CDR3 DNA: TGTGCCAGCAGCGGATTTCAGGACGAGCAGTTCTTC; CDR3 protein: CASSGFQDEQFF